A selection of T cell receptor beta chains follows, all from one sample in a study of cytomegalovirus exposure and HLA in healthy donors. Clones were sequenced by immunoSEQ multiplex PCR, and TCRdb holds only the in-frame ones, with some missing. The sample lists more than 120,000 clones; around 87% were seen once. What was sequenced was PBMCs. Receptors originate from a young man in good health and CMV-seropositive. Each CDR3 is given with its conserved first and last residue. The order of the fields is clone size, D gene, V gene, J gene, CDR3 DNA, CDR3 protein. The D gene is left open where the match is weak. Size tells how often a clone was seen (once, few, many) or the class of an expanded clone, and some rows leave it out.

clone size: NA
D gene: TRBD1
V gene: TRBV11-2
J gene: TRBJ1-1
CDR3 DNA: TGTGCCAGCAGCCCGGAGGGACAGCTTGAAGCTTTCTTT
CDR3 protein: CASSPEGQLEAFF

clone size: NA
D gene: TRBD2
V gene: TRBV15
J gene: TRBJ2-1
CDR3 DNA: TGTGCCACCAGCAGAGTAGCGGGGGTCGATGAGCAGTTCTTC
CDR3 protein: CATSRVAGVDEQFF

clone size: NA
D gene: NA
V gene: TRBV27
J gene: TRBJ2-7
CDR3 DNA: TGTGCCAGCTCACGGGGATTCGGCTACGAGCAGTACTTC
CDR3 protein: CASSRGFGYEQYF

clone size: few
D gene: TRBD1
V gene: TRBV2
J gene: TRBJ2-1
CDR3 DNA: TGTGCCAGCAGTGAGGGACAGGGATACAATGAGCAGTTCTTC
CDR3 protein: CASSEGQGYNEQFF

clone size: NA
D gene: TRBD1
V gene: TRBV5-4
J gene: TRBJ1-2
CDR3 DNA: TGTGCCAGCAGCTTGGCAGGGGGCAGCTATGGCTACACCTTC
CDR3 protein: CASSLAGGSYGYTF

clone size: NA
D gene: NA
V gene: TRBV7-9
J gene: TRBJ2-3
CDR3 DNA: TGTGCCAGCAGCTTAATCGGAATAGCTGGCACAGATACGCAGTATTTT
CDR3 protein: CASSLIGIAGTDTQYF

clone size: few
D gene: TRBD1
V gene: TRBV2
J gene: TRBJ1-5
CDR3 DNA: TGTGCCAGCAGTTCCGGGACAGATAATCAGCCCCAGCATTTT
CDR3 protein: CASSSGTDNQPQHF

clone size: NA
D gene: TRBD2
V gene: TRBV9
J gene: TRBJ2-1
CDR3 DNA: TGTGCCAGCAGCGCCCCAGCGGGGGATCTCAATGAGCAGTTCTTC
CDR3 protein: CASSAPAGDLNEQFF

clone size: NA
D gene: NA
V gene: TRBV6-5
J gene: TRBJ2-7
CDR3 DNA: TGTGCCAGCAGTTGGGGGACTCACGAGCAGTACTTC
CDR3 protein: CASSWGTHEQYF

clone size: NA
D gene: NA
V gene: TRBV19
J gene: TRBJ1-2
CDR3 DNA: TGTGCCAGTAGTAGCAGGGTAAATCTTCTTGACTATGGCTACACCTTC
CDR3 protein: CASSSRVNLLDYGYTF

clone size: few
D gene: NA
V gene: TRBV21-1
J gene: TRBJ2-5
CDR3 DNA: TGTGCCAGCAACACAAACAGGGGGGCGGAGACCCAGTACTTC
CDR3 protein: CASNTNRGAETQYF

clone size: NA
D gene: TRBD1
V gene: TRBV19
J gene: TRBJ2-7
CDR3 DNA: TGTGCCAGTACCCTCAGAGGGGGACAGGGGTACGAGCAGTACTTC
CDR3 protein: CASTLRGGQGYEQYF

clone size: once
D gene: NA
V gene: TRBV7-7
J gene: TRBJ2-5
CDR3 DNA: TGTGCTAGCAGCTTAGGTCACAGCCGGTTGGGTGAGACCCAGTACTTC
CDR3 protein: CASSLGHSRLGETQYF

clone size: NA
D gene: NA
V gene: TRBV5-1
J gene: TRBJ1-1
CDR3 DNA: TGCGCCAGCAGCGCACAGGGAAAGAACACTGAAGCTTTCTTT
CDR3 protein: CASSAQGKNTEAFF

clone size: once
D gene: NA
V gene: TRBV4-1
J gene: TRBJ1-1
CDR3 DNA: TGCGCCAGCAGCCAAGATCTCCCCCCTCGAGCTTTCTTT
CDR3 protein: CASSQDLPPRAFF

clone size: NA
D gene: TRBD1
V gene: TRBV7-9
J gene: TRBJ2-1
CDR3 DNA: TGTGCCAGCAGCCTCACCGGGACAGCCTCCTACAATGAGCAGTTCTTC
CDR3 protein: CASSLTGTASYNEQFF

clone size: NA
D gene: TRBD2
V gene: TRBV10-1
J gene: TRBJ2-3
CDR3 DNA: TGCGCCAGACTGATGGGCCTAGCGGGGCAGAGCACAGATACGCAGTATTTT
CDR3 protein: CARLMGLAGQSTDTQYF

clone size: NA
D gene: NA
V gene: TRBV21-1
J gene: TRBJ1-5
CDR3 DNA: TGTGCCAGCAGCAAAGACGGGAATCAGCCCCAGCATTTT
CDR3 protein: CASSKDGNQPQHF

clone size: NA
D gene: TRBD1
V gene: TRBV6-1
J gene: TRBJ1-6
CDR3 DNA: TGTGCCAGCAGTGAAAACTTCGGGACAGGGGCCTCCTATAATTCACCCCTCCACTTT
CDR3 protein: CASSENFGTGASYNSPLHF

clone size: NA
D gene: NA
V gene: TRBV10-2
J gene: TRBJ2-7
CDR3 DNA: TGCGCCAGCAGTGAGGGGTGGAGGGAGTACGAGCAGTACTTC
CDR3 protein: CASSEGWREYEQYF

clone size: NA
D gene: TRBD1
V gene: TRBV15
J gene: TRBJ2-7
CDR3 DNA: TGTGCCACCAGCAGAGGGACAGGGGGGTGGGAGCAGTACTTC
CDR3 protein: CATSRGTGGWEQYF

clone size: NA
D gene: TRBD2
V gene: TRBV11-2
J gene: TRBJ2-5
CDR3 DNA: TGTGCCAGCAGCTTACGGGGACTAGCGGGGGGACTCCAAGAGACCCAGTACTTC
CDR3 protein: CASSLRGLAGGLQETQYF

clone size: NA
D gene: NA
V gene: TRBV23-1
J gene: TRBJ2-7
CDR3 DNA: TGCGCCAGCAGTCCCGGCGACTTTTACGAGCAGTACTTC
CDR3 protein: CASSPGDFYEQYF

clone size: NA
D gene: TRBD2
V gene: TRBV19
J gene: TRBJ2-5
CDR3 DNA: TGTGCCAGTAAACTCAGCGGGGGGGCCGGGGAGACCCAGTACTTC
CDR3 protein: CASKLSGGAGETQYF

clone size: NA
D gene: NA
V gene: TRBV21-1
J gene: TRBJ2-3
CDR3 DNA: TGTGCCAGCAGCAAAATTACAGCGGGAGGGTCCGAGTCGACAGATACGCAGTATTTT
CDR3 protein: CASSKITAGGSESTDTQYF

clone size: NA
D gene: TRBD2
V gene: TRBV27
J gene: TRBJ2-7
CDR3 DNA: TGTGCCAGCAGTTTATCGGGGGGACTAGTTATCTACGAGCAGTACTTC
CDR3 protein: CASSLSGGLVIYEQYF